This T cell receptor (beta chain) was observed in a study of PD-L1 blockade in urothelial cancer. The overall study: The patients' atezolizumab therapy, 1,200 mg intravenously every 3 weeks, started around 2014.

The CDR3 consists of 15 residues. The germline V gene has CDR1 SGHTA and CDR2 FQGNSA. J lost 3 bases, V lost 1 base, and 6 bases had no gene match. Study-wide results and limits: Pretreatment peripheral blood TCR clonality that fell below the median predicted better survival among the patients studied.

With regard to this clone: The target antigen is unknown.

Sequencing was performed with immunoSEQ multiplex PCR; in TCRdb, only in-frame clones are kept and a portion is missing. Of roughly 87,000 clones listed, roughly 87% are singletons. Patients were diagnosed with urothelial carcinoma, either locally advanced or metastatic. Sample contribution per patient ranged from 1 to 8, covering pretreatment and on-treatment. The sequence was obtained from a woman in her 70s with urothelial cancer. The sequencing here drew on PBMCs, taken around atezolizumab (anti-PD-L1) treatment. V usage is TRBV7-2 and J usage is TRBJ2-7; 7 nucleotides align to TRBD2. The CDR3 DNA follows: TGTGCCAGCAGCTTAGGCGGGGGAATGGGCTACGAGCAGTACTTC. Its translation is CASSLGGGMGYEQYF.